This TCR beta chain was retrieved from a study of regulatory T cells in long-lasting Graves disease. The time point: persistent/refractory GD, antithyroid drugs over 5 years with positive TRAb. Preparation of the TCR library used RNA extracted from PBMCs. Notes on this clonotype: Its antigen is currently unknown.

Study outcomes and limitations: Persistent Graves' patients had lower TCR diversity than newly diagnosed ones. Comparison showed that persistent patients shared more public clonotypes (about 2,600) than new patients (about 970). Investigators studied peripheral blood only, not thyroid tissue.

CDR1 and CDR2 (germline): SGHDT, YYEEEE. The ends were cut back, 5 bases at V and 2 bases at J, with 14 bases in the middle. The CDR3 loop spans 14 amino acids. CDR3-region Arm-PCR and iRepertoire HTBI primers produced the TCR beta libraries. Per the original methods: Analysis of the samples identified roughly 62 TRBV and about 14 TRBJ segments. MiXCR, applied by TCRdb to the multiplex PCR reads, yields one record per CDR3 protein. TCRdb, not the authors, supplied the V and J calls. Of approximately 690,000 distinct CDR3 sequences listed, about 32% were seen once; the top ten hold around 42%. This receptor was identified in a female donor with Graves disease. The sequencing used peripheral blood mononuclear cells (PBMCs), collected when the disease was refractory, from a patient treated with antithyroid drugs. The rearrangement uses TRBV5-6 and TRBJ2-7; D could derive from TRBD1 or TRBD2 (5 bases each). This chain's CDR3 is CASRGTAGTYEQYF. The CDR3 DNA is TGTGCCAGCAGGGGGACCGCAGGGACCTACGAGCAGTACTTC.